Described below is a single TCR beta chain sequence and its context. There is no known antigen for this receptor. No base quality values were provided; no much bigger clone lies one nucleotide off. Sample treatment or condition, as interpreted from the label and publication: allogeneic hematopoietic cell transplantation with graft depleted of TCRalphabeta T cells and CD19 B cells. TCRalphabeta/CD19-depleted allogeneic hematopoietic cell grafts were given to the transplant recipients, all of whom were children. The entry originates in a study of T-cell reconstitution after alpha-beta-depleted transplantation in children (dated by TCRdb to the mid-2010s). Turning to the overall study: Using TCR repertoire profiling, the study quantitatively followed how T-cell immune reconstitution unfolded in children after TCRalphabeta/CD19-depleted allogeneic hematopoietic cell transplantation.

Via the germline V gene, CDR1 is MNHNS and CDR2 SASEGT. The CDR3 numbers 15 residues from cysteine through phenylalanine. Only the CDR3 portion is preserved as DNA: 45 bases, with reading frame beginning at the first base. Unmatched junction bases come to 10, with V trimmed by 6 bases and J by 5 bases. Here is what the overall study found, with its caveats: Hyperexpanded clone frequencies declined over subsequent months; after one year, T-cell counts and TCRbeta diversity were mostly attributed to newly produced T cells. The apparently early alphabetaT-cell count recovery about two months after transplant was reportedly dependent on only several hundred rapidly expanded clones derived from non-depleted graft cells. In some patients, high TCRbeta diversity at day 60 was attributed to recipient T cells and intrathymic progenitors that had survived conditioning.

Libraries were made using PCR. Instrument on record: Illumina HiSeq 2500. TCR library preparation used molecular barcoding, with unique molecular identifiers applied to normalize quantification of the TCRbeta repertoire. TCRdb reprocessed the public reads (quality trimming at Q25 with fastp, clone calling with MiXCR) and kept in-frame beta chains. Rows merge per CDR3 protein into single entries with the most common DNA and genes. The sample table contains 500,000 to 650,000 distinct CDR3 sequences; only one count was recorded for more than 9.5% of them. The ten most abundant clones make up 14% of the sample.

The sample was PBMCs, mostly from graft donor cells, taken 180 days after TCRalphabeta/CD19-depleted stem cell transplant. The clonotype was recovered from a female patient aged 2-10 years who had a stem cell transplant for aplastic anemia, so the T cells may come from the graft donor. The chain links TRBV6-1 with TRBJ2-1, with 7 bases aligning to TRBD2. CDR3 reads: CASSHPSGANNEQFF. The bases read TGTGCCAGCAGCCACCCCAGCGGGGCCAACAATGAGCAGTTCTTC.